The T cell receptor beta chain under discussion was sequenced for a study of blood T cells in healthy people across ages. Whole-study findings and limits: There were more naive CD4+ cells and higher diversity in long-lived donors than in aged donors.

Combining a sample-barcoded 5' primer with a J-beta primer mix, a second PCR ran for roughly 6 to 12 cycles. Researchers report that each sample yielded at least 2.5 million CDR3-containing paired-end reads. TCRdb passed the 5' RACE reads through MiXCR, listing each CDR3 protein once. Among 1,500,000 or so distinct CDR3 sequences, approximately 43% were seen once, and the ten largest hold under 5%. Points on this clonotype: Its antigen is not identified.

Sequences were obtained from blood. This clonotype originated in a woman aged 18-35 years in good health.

This CDR3 is CATSDDGHQNTEAFF. The CDR3, as DNA: TGTGCCACCAGTGACGACGGACACCAGAACACTGAAGCTTTCTTT. The chain combines TRBV24-1 with TRBJ1-1, with a weak D call TRBD1 (5 bases). CDR3 length: 15 residues. V lost 4 bases to trimming and J lost 1 base, with 12 bases between them. From germline, CDR1 is KGHDR and CDR2 SFDVKD.